One sample yielded the 10 T cell receptor beta chains listed below, sequenced in a study of blood T cells in healthy people across ages. The second PCR ran about 6 to 11 cycles with a sample-barcoded 5' primer and J-beta primers. TCRdb passed the 5' RACE reads through MiXCR, listing each CDR3 protein once. The sample yields roughly 560,000 distinct CDR3 sequences, more than 20% seen once. Separately, the same data were catalogued under a study of T cells of mothers and their children.

The sample consisted of blood. Source of these receptors: a boy between 5 and 17 years old in good health.

The rearrangement links TRBV3-1 to TRBJ2-7; D assignment may be TRBD1 or TRBD2 (5 bases each). Trimming pared 2 bases from V and 3 bases from J, leaving 14 bases between. This CDR3 region has 15 residues. CDR1 LGHDT and CDR2 YNNKEL come from the germline V gene (reference sequence). As DNA, the CDR3 is TGTGCCAGCAGCCAACACCGGGACGGAATCTACGAGCAGTACTTC. Its translation: CASSQHRDGIYEQYF.

V and J are TRBV12-3 or TRBV12-4 and TRBJ1-5; TRBD1 matches 7 bases. With 3 bases clipped from V and 7 bases from J, the junction kept 21 bases outside the gene matches. CDR3 length equals 19 residues. The CDR3 sequence: CASSLGLGVSGGVKQPQHF. In DNA form, the CDR3 reads TGTGCCAGCAGTTTGGGCCTTGGGGTCTCAGGGGGTGTAAAACAGCCCCAGCATTTT.

V gene TRBV27 combines with J gene TRBJ2-1; D gene unclear. Trimming shortened V by 0 bases and J by 3 bases, and 12 bases separated the two germline ends. The CDR3 has 16 amino acids. Germline V lookup: CDR1 MNHEY, CDR2 SMNVEV (reference sequence). The CDR3 here is CASSLSVDWVYNEQFF. CDR3 DNA: TGTGCCAGCAGTTTATCAGTCGATTGGGTCTACAATGAGCAGTTCTTC.

The chain joins TRBV4-3 to TRBJ2-3, with TRBD2 identical over 9 bases. Germline lookup yields CDR1 LGHNA and CDR2 YSLEER. V gave up 4 bases and J gave up 1 base; unmatched junction bases: 12. The CDR3 is made up of 18 amino acids. CDR3 loop: CASSRIAGAPGGTDTQYF. CDR3 bases: TGCGCCAGCAGCCGCATAGCGGGGGCCCCCGGGGGCACAGATACGCAGTATTTT.

The rearrangement uses TRBV7-2 and TRBJ2-7, with D tentatively TRBD2 (5 bases). The germline V gene has CDR1 SGHTA and CDR2 FQGNSA. V lost 3 bases and J lost 3, with 12 bases in between. The CDR3 totals 14 residues. CDR3 DNA: TGTGCCAGCAGCTTCTGGAGCGGAATCTACGAGCAGTACTTC. Translated, it gives CASSFWSGIYEQYF.

This clonotype has more than one count but fewer than ten. One end of the junction varies from germline; a read error may be responsible. The DNA of the CDR3 is TGCAGTGCTAGAGATCCTGAGGGGGTGTACAATGAGCGGTTCTTC. Its protein product is CSARDPEGVYNERFF. This rearrangement joins TRBV20-1 to TRBJ2-5, with D tentatively TRBD1 (6 bases). Germline V gene data show CDR1 as DFQATT and CDR2 as SNEGSKA (reference sequence). This CDR3 is built from 15 residues.

This clonotype was counted at least ten times. The chain recombines TRBV7-2 with TRBJ1-5; D may be TRBD1 (5 bases). This CDR3 contains 19 residues. The V end lost 4 bases, the J end lost 1 base, and 23 bases lay between the germline ends. Germline V gene sequence: CDR1 SGHTA, CDR2 FQGNSA. The CDR3 nucleotides read TGTGCCAGCAGCTCCCTTCCCCTAGGAGGGGCCTACAGCAATCAGCCCCAGCATTTT. It translates to CASSSLPLGGAYSNQPQHF.

J is TRBJ2-5 and V is TRBV29-1; 8 positions match TRBD1. The closer fit of TRBJ2-1 to the DNA end suggests the J call may be wrong. The CDR3 extends over 15 amino acids. Germline CDR1 SQVTM, CDR2 ANQGSEA. The CDR3 DNA sequence: TGCAGCGTTGAAAAAGTGGACAGGGCCTCGGATGAGCAGTTCTTC. This sequence encodes CSVEKVDRASDEQFF.

The rearrangement links TRBV20-1 to TRBJ2-7, with 8 bases matching TRBD1. CDR3 size: 13 residues. With V trimmed by 6 bases and J by 3 bases, 7 bases remained unmatched. Looked up from germline, CDR1 is DFQATT and CDR2 is SNEGSKA (reference sequence). CDR3 bases: TGCAGTGCCGACACAGGGGGAGGCTACGAGCAGTACTTC. This translates into CSADTGGGYEQYF.

In this sample, this clonotype turned up a few times. The CDR3 reads CASSEATGDNYEQYF. The CDR3 bases are TGTGCCAGCAGTGAGGCGACAGGGGACAACTACGAGCAGTACTTC. The gene calls are TRBV2 and TRBJ2-7; 8 nucleotides align to TRBD1. From germline, CDR1 is SNHLY and CDR2 FYNNEI. The CDR3 has 15 amino acids. Germline trimming cut 3 bases from V and 3 bases from J; bases unmatched to any gene: 7. Variable domain in full (rest from reference TRBV2 and TRBJ2-7): EPEVTQTPSHQVTQMGQEVILRCVPISNHLYFYWYRQILGQKVEFLVSFYNNEISEKSEIFDDQFSVERPDGSNFTLKIRSTKLEDSAMYFCASSEATGDNYEQYFGPGTRLTVT.